These 25 T cell receptor beta chains originate from one sample sequenced in a study of CD4 T cells in relation to SARS-CoV-2 and coronaviruses. CD4+ T cells from unexposed donors were obtained before the COVID-19 pandemic (2011-2018). The cells were cultured for around ten days before CD4+ T cells were isolated. The protocol was immunoSEQ multiplex PCR, while the TCRdb copy is restricted to in-frame clones and leaves out a portion. This sample carries around 9,700 clones, under 80% of them seen once, and the ten largest clones take over 15%. The antigens of these receptors remain unknown. The specimen sequenced was CD4+ T cells from PBMCs, cultured in vitro. The receptor source for this set is a human donor in good health.

This clone has just one count. The V gene is TRBV29-1, the J gene TRBJ2-1; 8 bases are shared with TRBD1. The CDR3 is 15 amino acids. Germline-derived CDR1 and CDR2 are SQVTM and ANQGSEA. After removal of 3 bases from V and 8 bases from J, the junction contained 12 bases not matched to a gene. In DNA form, the CDR3 reads TGCAGCGTTGAGGCCAGGACAGGGTGGTACGATGAGCAGTTCTTC. It translates to CSVEARTGWYDEQFF.

The genes are TRBV5-4 and TRBJ2-7; 9 nucleotides align to TRBD2. Germline lookup yields CDR1 SGHNT and CDR2 YYREEE (reference sequence). V shed 3 bases and J 5 bases; nucleotides not matched to a gene: 9. CDR3 length: 15 amino acids. In nucleotides, the CDR3 is TGTGCCAGCAGCTCACTAGCGGGCCGGGCCCACGAGCAGTACTTC. This encodes CASSSLAGRAHEQYF. Full variable domain (rest looked up from reference TRBV5-4 and TRBJ2-7): ETGVTQSPTHLIKTRGQQVTLRCSSQSGHNTVSWYQQALGQGPQFIFQYYREEENGRGNFPPRFSGLQFPNYSSELNVNALELDDSALYLCASSSLAGRAHEQYFGPGTRLTVT.

This clone was detected only once. The V call is TRBV2, the J call TRBJ2-7, with a tentative D call TRBD2 (7 bases). Germline V gene lookup returns CDR1 SNHLY and CDR2 FYNNEI. Trimming shortened V by 9 bases and J by 1 base, and 13 bases separated the two germline ends. This CDR3 has 13 residues. CDR3 nucleotide sequence: TGTGCCAGTAGGGGGGGAGCATCCTACGAGCAGTACTTC. This encodes CASRGGASYEQYF. Looking up the rest from reference TRBV2 and TRBJ2-7 gives the full variable domain: EPEVTQTPSHQVTQMGQEVILRCVPISNHLYFYWYRQILGQKVEFLVSFYNNEISEKSEIFDDQFSVERPDGSNFTLKIRSTKLEDSAMYFCASRGGASYEQYFGPGTRLTVT.

This clone showed up just a few times. The chain uses TRBV28 and TRBJ1-2, with 9 nucleotides matching TRBD1. Per the germline V gene, CDR1 is MDHEN and CDR2 is SYDVKM. The CDR3 covers 15 residues. The ends lost 5 bases at V and 5 bases at J; junction bases unmatched: 9. CDR3 sequence: CASSGDREYEYGYTF. The CDR3 DNA is TGTGCCAGCAGTGGGGACAGGGAGTATGAATATGGCTACACCTTC.

The V call is TRBV7-8, the J call TRBJ1-1; 9 bases fit TRBD1. This CDR3 is 15 amino acids long. Germline V lookup: CDR1 SGHVS, CDR2 FQNEAQ. V was pared by 1 base and J by 5 bases, with 5 bases of the junction left unmatched. This CDR3 reads CASSLGGTGWTEAFF. CDR3 coding DNA: TGTGCCAGCAGCTTAGGCGGGACAGGGTGGACTGAAGCTTTCTTT. The full variable domain, with the rest looked up from reference TRBV7-8 and TRBJ1-1, is GAGVSQSPRYKVAKRGQDVALRCDPISGHVSLFWYQQALGQGPEFLTYFQNEAQLDKSGLPSDRFFAERPEGSVSTLKIQRTQQEDSAVYLCASSLGGTGWTEAFFGQGTRLTVV.

The chain recombines TRBV1 with TRBJ2-1; the table assigns TRBD2, which was not confirmed against the DNA. TRBV1 is assigned pseudogene status. The CDR3 totals 17 residues. This CDR3 reads CTSSQDTLGSGSGEQFF. Here the CDR3 DNA reads TGCACCAGCAGCCAAGATACCCTAGGTAGCGGGAGTGGTGAGCAGTTCTTC.

The chain uses TRBV6-2 or TRBV6-3 and TRBJ1-5, with 8 positions matching TRBD1. The germline gives CDR1 MNHEY, CDR2 SVGEGT. The CDR3 runs to 18 residues. The V segment lost 2 bases and the J segment 3 bases; nucleotides outside the gene matches: 12. The CDR3 region has the DNA TGTGCCAGCAGTTACGCGGTAGGGACAGGAGTCACCAATCAGCCCCAGCATTTT. This sequence encodes CASSYAVGTGVTNQPQHF.

The genes are TRBV5-6 and TRBJ1-2; D is unresolved. Germline loops: CDR1 SGHDT, CDR2 YYEEEE. The V and J ends lost 0 bases and 6 bases respectively, with 9 bases between them. This CDR3 region has 13 residues. DNA for the CDR3: TGTGCCAGCAGCTTGGCACAGCCCCATGGCTACACCTTC. As protein: CASSLAQPHGYTF.

This chain links TRBV5-1 with TRBJ1-2; D perhaps matches TRBD1 (5 bases). CDR3 length: 14 amino acids. CDR1 and CDR2 from the germline V gene are SGHRS and YFSETQ. Trimming cost V 1 base and J 2 bases, with 9 bases left between them. In nucleotides, the CDR3 is TGCGCCAGCAGCTTGACCACAGGAAACTATGGCTACACCTTC. Amino acid sequence: CASSLTTGNYGYTF.

V usage is TRBV24-1 and J usage is TRBJ2-1, with 8 bases aligning to TRBD2. V lost 9 bases and J lost 9; bases outside the gene matches: 9. The CDR3 totals 13 residues. The germline gives CDR1 KGHDR, CDR2 SFDVKD. CDR3 nucleotide sequence: TGTGCCACCCGGGCGGCGGGAGGAGGTGAGCAGTTCTTC. This translates into CATRAAGGGEQFF.

The CDR3 nucleotides read TGTGCCAGCAGCATAAGACAGGGGAATGAAAAACTGTTTTTT. It yields the protein CASSIRQGNEKLFF. This rearrangement joins TRBV7-2 to TRBJ1-4; TRBD1 agrees at 8 bases. The length of the CDR3 is 14 residues. Germline V gene sequence: CDR1 SGHTA, CDR2 FQGNSA. J was trimmed by 5 bases and V by 5 bases; bases with no gene match: 4.

The chain recombines TRBV7-8 with TRBJ1-5; the D is unclear. The germline CDR1 and CDR2 sequences are SGHVS and FQNEAQ. The V end lost 2 bases, the J end lost 0 bases, and 11 bases lay between the germline ends. The CDR3 totals 16 residues. CDR3 sequence (DNA): TGTGCCAGCAGCTTAAGCAGTTTGACTAGCAATCAGCCCCAGCATTTT. Translating gives CASSLSSLTSNQPQHF. The full variable domain, rest sourced from reference TRBV7-8 and TRBJ1-5, is GAGVSQSPRYKVAKRGQDVALRCDPISGHVSLFWYQQALGQGPEFLTYFQNEAQLDKSGLPSDRFFAERPEGSVSTLKIQRTQQEDSAVYLCASSLSSLTSNQPQHFGDGTRLSIL.

Here the CDR3 reads CASSSGTGNQPQHF. CDR3 in DNA: TGTGCCAGCAGTTCAGGGACAGGCAATCAGCCCCAGCATTTT. The chain combines TRBV28 with TRBJ1-5; 7 nucleotides line up with TRBD1. Germline V gene sequence: CDR1 MDHEN, CDR2 SYDVKM. This CDR3 contains 14 residues. V shed 4 bases and J 2 bases; nucleotides not matched to a gene: 2.

CDR3 amino acids: CSASTGGAYGYTF. The CDR3 DNA reads TGCAGCGCCTCGACAGGGGGCGCCTATGGCTACACCTTC. V is TRBV29-1 and J is TRBJ1-2; TRBD1 matches at 10 bases. Losses at the gene ends were 7 bases for V and 4 bases for J; bases not matched to a gene: 6. CDR3 length equals 13 residues. Germline assignment: CDR1 SQVTM and CDR2 ANQGSEA.

This clone appeared a few times. The chain couples TRBV10-1 to TRBJ2-5; no reliable D call. This CDR3 is 9 amino acids long. The V and J ends lost 11 bases and 2 bases respectively, with 3 bases between them. Germline loops: CDR1 WNHNN, CDR2 SYGVQD (reference sequence). The CDR3 reads CAVQETQYF. The CDR3 coding sequence is TGCGCCGTGCAAGAGACCCAGTACTTC.

The chain employs TRBV19 and TRBJ2-7; the match to TRBD1 covers 12 bases. Germline loops: CDR1 LNHDA, CDR2 SQIVND (reference sequence). V was pared by 5 bases and J by 3 bases, with 8 bases of the junction left unmatched. The CDR3 is 16 amino acids. This CDR3 is CASSPSGTGGHYEQYF. The CDR3 DNA is TGTGCCAGTAGTCCCTCCGGGACAGGGGGCCACTACGAGCAGTACTTC.

The chain recombines TRBV7-6 with TRBJ2-7; D is undetermined. From germline, CDR1 is SGHVS and CDR2 FNYEAQ. V gave up 5 bases and J gave up 9 bases, with 14 bases separating them. CDR3 length equals 12 residues. This CDR3 reads CASSHPFGLQYF. The DNA of the CDR3 is TGTGCCAGCAGCCACCCCTTTGGGCTGCAGTACTTC. Together with reference TRBV7-6 and TRBJ2-7, the CDR3 gives the full variable domain: GAGVSQSPRYKVTKRGQDVALRCDPISGHVSLYWYRQALGQGPEFLTYFNYEAQQDKSGLPNDRFSAERPEGSISTLTIQRTEQRDSAMYRCASSHPFGLQYFGPGTRLTVT.

The V and J genes are TRBV7-6 and TRBJ2-5; 7 bases align to TRBD1. This CDR3 is built from 17 residues. Germline V gene lookup returns CDR1 SGHVS and CDR2 FNYEAQ. V dropped 4 bases and J dropped 5; count of bases not matched to a gene: 16. DNA for the CDR3: TGTGCCAGCAGCTCACGGACAGGACCAAGGATCGGGGAGACCCAGTACTTC. Amino acids: CASSSRTGPRIGETQYF. The complete variable domain, with remaining parts taken from reference TRBV7-6 and TRBJ2-5, reads GAGVSQSPRYKVTKRGQDVALRCDPISGHVSLYWYRQALGQGPEFLTYFNYEAQQDKSGLPNDRFSAERPEGSISTLTIQRTEQRDSAMYRCASSSRTGPRIGETQYFGPGTRLLVL.

The chain employs TRBV12-3 or TRBV12-4 and TRBJ1-1, with D uncertain. V lost 3 bases and J 4 bases, leaving 9 bases between the germline ends. The CDR3 has 13 amino acids. The CDR3 reads CASSFGLGTEAFF. CDR3 sequence (DNA): TGTGCCAGCAGTTTTGGTTTGGGCACTGAAGCTTTCTTT.

The chain's CDR3 is CAWSAGTSAYNEQFF. The CDR3 nucleotides read TGTGCCTGGAGTGCCGGGACTAGCGCGTACAATGAGCAGTTCTTC. The rearrangement links TRBV30 to TRBJ2-1, with 10 bases fitting TRBD2. V lost 1 base to trimming and J lost 4 bases; unmatched junction nucleotides: 4. The CDR3 is made up of 15 amino acids. Germline values: CDR1 GTSNPN, CDR2 SVGIG (reference sequence).

V and J are TRBV7-3 and TRBJ2-3; maybe TRBD2 (7 bases). V lost 5 bases to trimming and J lost 2 bases, with 14 bases between them. The length of the CDR3 is 15 residues. Germline loops: CDR1 SGHTA, CDR2 FQGTGA. The CDR3 is CASSEGGLYTDTQYF. The CDR3 DNA reads TGTGCCAGCAGCGAGGGGGGGCTTTACACAGATACGCAGTATTTT.

The chain recombines TRBV5-1 with TRBJ2-3; a weak D match, TRBD1 (5 bases). This CDR3 is 16 amino acids long. CDR1 is SGHRS and CDR2 is YFSETQ in the germline V gene. The V end was cut by 0 bases, the J end by 1 base, with 12 bases between. The CDR3 spells CASSLGVGAGTDTQYF. CDR3 DNA sequence: TGCGCCAGCAGCTTGGGAGTTGGGGCGGGCACAGATACGCAGTATTTT.

This clone has more than one count but fewer than ten. The genes are TRBV2 and TRBJ2-1; D unresolved. CDR3 length: 15 residues. Germline CDR1 SNHLY, CDR2 FYNNEI. The ends were cut back, 1 base at V and 2 bases at J, with 9 bases in the middle. CDR3 DNA sequence: TGTGCCAGCAGTGAAGTCGAAGGCCCCTACAATGAGCAGTTCTTC. Translation: CASSEVEGPYNEQFF.

The V gene is TRBV10-3, the J gene TRBJ2-3, with D unclear. V dropped 4 bases and J dropped 6 bases, with 11 bases sitting between them. The CDR3 spans 13 residues. Germline assignment: CDR1 ENHRY and CDR2 SYGVKD. For the CDR3, the DNA is TGTGCCATCAGTGGGCCCACCGGGGATACGCAGTATTTT. Its protein product is CAISGPTGDTQYF.

The chain uses TRBV12-3 or TRBV12-4 and TRBJ1-2; possible D gene TRBD1, 6 bases. Trimming cost V 6 bases and J 5 bases, with 13 bases left between them. The length of the CDR3 is 13 residues. CDR3 residues: CASSRGQFYGYTF. Written as DNA, the CDR3 is TGTGCCAGCAGCCGAGGACAGTTTTATGGCTACACCTTC.